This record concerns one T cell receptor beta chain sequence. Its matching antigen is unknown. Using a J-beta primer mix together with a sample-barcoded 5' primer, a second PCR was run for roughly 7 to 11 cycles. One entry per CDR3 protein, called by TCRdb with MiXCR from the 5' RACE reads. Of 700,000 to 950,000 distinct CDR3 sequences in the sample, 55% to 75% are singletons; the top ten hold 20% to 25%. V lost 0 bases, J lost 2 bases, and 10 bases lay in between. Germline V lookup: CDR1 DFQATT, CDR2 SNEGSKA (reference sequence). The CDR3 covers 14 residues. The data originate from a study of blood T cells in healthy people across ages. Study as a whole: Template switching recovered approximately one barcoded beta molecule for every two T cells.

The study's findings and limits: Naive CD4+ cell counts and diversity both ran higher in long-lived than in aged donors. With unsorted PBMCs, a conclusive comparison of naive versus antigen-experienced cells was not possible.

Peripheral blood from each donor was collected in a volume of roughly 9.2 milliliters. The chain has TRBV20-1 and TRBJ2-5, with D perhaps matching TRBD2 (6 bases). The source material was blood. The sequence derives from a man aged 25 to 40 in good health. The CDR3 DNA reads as TGCAGTGCTAGAGATGAGGGGACTCAAGAGACCCAGTACTTC. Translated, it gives CSARDEGTQETQYF.